This T cell receptor (beta chain) was captured in a study of technical replicates of blood from several donors. Only in-frame clones appear in the TCRdb table, and some are missing; sequencing was by immunoSEQ multiplex PCR. In the table there are 55,000 to 75,000 clones, just over 90% of which are singletons. The CDR3 spans 13 residues. Germline CDR1 and CDR2: MNHEY and SVGAGI. With 7 bases removed from V and 1 base from J, the gap between germline ends came to 10 bases. Sequenced sample: PBMCs. The receptor was derived from a human donor in good health. Some clones in this sample may be carry-over from other donors' samples. The rearrangement joins TRBV6-5 to TRBJ1-1; D is unresolved. The CDR3 DNA reads as TGTGCCAGCACTAACCCCACGAACACTGAAGCTTTCTTT. This gives the protein CASTNPTNTEAFF.